The 10 T cell receptor beta chains given below trace back to one sample, sequenced in a study of T cell changes during pregnancy in multiple sclerosis. Assay used: immunoSEQ multiplex PCR; TCRdb lists only in-frame clones, some missing. The sample carries under 60,000 clones, 80% to 95% recorded once. The sample in question was CD4+ T cells from peripheral blood mononuclear cells, obtained after pregnancy. All receptors come from a female donor with multiple sclerosis, enrolled in a pregnancy study.

This clone is a singleton in its sample. The chain carries TRBV5-1 and TRBJ1-5, with 9 bases matching TRBD1. The CDR3 spans 18 residues. V was clipped by 4 bases and J by 4 bases; unmatched bases: 15. Germline loops: CDR1 SGHRS, CDR2 YFSETQ. The CDR3 is CASSNPGTGHVRNQPQHF. CDR3 nucleotides: TGCGCCAGCAGCAACCCCGGGACAGGGCACGTAAGAAATCAGCCCCAGCATTTT.

This clone was seen once. This rearrangement joins TRBV7-2 to TRBJ2-3, with D tentatively TRBD2 (5 bases). This CDR3 is 16 amino acids long. Germline V gives CDR1 SGHTA, CDR2 FQGNSA. The V end lost 1 base, the J end lost 3 bases, and 14 bases lay between the germline ends. CDR3 sequence: CASSLESGVTTDTQYF. The CDR3 DNA sequence: TGTGCCAGCAGCTTAGAATCCGGGGTGACGACAGATACGCAGTATTTT.

The V gene is TRBV7-8, the J gene TRBJ2-3; 7 nucleotides match TRBD2. Germline V CDR1 and CDR2: SGHVS, FQNEAQ. There are 16 residues in the CDR3. Trimming removed 5 bases from V and 4 bases from J; junction bases left unmatched: 12. The CDR3 protein is CASSPRGGRGADTQYF. The CDR3 region has the DNA TGTGCCAGCAGCCCCCGCGGGGGAAGGGGCGCAGATACGCAGTATTTT.

This chain connects TRBV7-6 to TRBJ2-3, with 7 nucleotides matching TRBD2. This CDR3 has 15 residues. The trim removed 5 bases at V and 6 bases at J, leaving 11 bases unmatched. Germline values: CDR1 SGHVS, CDR2 FNYEAQ. CDR3 residues: CASSPSAGEWDTQYF. The CDR3 coding sequence is TGTGCCAGCAGCCCGTCGGCGGGGGAATGGGATACGCAGTATTTT.

The chain carries TRBV5-6 and TRBJ1-5; TRBD1 matches 9 bases. CDR3 length: 15 amino acids. After removal of 1 base from V and 9 bases from J, the junction contained 8 bases not matched to a gene. Germline V gives CDR1 SGHDT, CDR2 YYEEEE. The CDR3 bases are TGTGCCAGCAGCTTGTTGGGACAGGGACTTCCGCCCCAGCATTTT. Protein sequence: CASSLLGQGLPPQHF.

The chain joins TRBV7-6 to TRBJ2-7, with D possibly matching TRBD1 (6 bases). The ends were cut back, 1 base at V and 2 bases at J, with 9 bases in the middle. The CDR3 length is 14 residues. Looked up from germline, CDR1 is SGHVS and CDR2 is FNYEAQ. CDR3 sequence (DNA): TGTGCCAGCAGCTTAGTGACAGGAGCCTACGAGCAGTACTTC. This gives the protein CASSLVTGAYEQYF.

The chain couples TRBV5-1 to TRBJ1-1; D perhaps matches TRBD1 (6 bases). Germline CDR1 and CDR2: SGHRS and YFSETQ. The CDR3 runs 15 residues. The V and J ends lost 5 bases and 2 bases respectively, with 16 bases between them. The CDR3 loop is CASRENAGANTEAFF. In DNA form, the CDR3 reads TGCGCCAGCAGAGAGAACGCAGGGGCAAACACTGAAGCTTTCTTT. The full variable domain, rest sourced from reference TRBV5-1 and TRBJ1-1, is KAGVTQTPRYLIKTRGQQVTLSCSPISGHRSVSWYQQTPGQGLQFLFEYFSETQRNKGNFPGRFSGRQFSNSRSEMNVSTLELGDSALYLCASRENAGANTEAFFGQGTRLTVV.

This clone was seen once. The chain is built from TRBV4-3 and TRBJ2-3, with 14 bases aligning to TRBD2. Germline V CDR1 and CDR2: LGHNA, YSLEER. CDR3 size: 18 residues. With V trimmed by 1 base and J by 5 bases, 8 bases remained unmatched. CDR3: CASSQARLAGGKIDTQYF. The CDR3 DNA reads TGCGCCAGCAGCCAAGCCCGACTAGCGGGGGGGAAAATAGATACGCAGTATTTT.

V usage is TRBV9 and J usage is TRBJ2-3; the match to TRBD2 covers 12 bases. The CDR3 has 17 amino acids. V was clipped by 0 bases and J by 5 bases; unmatched bases: 7. CDR1 is SGDLS, CDR2 YYNGEE, per germline. CDR3 sequence: CASSVDPSGGAIDTQYF. CDR3 in DNA: TGTGCCAGCAGCGTAGATCCTAGCGGGGGGGCGATAGATACGCAGTATTTT.

The gene calls are TRBV19 and TRBJ2-3, with 8 bases fitting TRBD2. Losses at the gene ends were 5 bases for V and 2 bases for J; bases not matched to a gene: 9. This CDR3 is built from 16 residues. Per germline, CDR1 LNHDA and CDR2 SQIVND (reference sequence). The CDR3 region is CASSPGVAGTTDTQYF. DNA for the CDR3: TGTGCCAGTAGTCCCGGGGTAGCGGGGACCACAGATACGCAGTATTTT.